The clone carrying this T cell receptor (beta chain) was seen at least ten times. The antigen is undetermined. The entry originates in a study of T cell repertoires in cytomegalovirus infection. Study in general: An indication of both CMV infection and matching HLA type came from public TCR beta signatures.

TCRdb reanalysed the reads using MiXCR and keeps one entry per CDR3 protein. Counted here are 100,000 to 150,000 distinct CDR3 sequences, 7.5% to 9% occurring once; the ten biggest clones make up 10%. The CDR3 is 15 amino acids. Looked up from germline, CDR1 is SGHDN and CDR2 is FVKESK. V gave up 0 bases and J gave up 2 bases, with 10 bases separating them. Study findings and constraints: It was HLA-C-restricted CMV-specific TCR beta clonotypes that dominated the response ex vivo. The study identified carriers of CMV plus the relevant HLA from cumulative public TCR beta family frequency.

The receptor's source is a human donor in good health (CMV status not recorded). Some clones in this sample may be carry-over from other donors' samples. Sample: PBMCs. The rearrangement joins TRBV14 to TRBJ1-1; possibly TRBD1 for D (5 bases). The DNA of the CDR3 is TGTGCCAGCAGCCAAGATTCGGGGGGTAACACTGAAGCTTTCTTT. Translation gives CASSQDSGGNTEAFF. The whole variable domain, filled in from reference TRBV14 and TRBJ1-1, reads EAGVTQFPSHSVIEKGQTVTLRCDPISGHDNLYWYRRVMGKEIKFLLHFVKESKQDESGMPNNRFLAERTGGTYSTLKVQPAELEDSGVYFCASSQDSGGNTEAFFGQGTRLTVV.